The T cell receptor (beta chain) under discussion was sequenced for a study of vaccination effects on CD4 cells after COVID-19. Study-wide points: In vaccinees who were healthy, merely 1 out of 255 vaccine-induced clones cross-reacted with common cold coronaviruses. Late post-vaccination samples showed marked contraction of infection- and vaccine-induced clones.

CD4+ T cell isolation took place after 10 days of culture. Participants were given two doses of BNT162b2 or mRNA-1273 vaccine. Profiled with immunoSEQ multiplex PCR; TCRdb holds only in-frame clones, not every one. The table has 50,000 to 60,000 clones, around 73% seen once. Notes on this clone: What it recognizes is unknown.

Looked up from germline, CDR1 is MDHEN and CDR2 is SYDVKM. The CDR3 runs to 13 residues. The V and J ends lost 8 bases and 2 bases, in that order; junction bases with no gene match: 5. The material was CD4+ T cells from PBMCs cultured without peptide, obtained after COVID-19 vaccination. The receptor was isolated from a human donor who received a COVID-19 vaccine. The J gene is TRBJ2-7, the V gene TRBV28; TRBD2 matches at 8 bases. CDR3 amino acids: CASGRGATYEQYF. The DNA for the CDR3 is TGTGCCAGCGGGCGGGGGGCCACCTACGAGCAGTACTTC.